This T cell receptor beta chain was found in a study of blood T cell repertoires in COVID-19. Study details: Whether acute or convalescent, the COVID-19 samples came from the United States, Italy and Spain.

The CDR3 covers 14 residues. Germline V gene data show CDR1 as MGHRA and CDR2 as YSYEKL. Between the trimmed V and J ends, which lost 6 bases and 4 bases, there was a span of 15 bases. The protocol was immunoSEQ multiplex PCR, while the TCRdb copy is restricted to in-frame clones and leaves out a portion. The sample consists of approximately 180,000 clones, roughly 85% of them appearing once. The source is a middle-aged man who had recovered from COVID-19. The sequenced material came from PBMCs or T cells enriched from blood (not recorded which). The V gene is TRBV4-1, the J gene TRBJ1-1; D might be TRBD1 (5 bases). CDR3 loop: CASRYRLGGTEAFF. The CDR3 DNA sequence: TGCGCCAGCAGGTACAGGTTGGGGGGCACTGAAGCTTTCTTT.